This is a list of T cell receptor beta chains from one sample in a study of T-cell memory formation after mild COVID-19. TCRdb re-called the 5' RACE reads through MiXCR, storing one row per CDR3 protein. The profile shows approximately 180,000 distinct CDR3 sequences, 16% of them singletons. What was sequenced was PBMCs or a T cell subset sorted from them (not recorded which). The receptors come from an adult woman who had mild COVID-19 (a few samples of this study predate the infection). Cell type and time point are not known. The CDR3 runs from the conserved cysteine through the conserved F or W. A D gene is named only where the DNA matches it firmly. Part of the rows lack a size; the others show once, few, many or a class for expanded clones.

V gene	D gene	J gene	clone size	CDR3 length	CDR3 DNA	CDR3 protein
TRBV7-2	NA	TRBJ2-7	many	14	TGTGCCAGCAGCTACGAGGGGACCACCCCTCGGCAGTACTTC	CASSYEGTTPRQYF
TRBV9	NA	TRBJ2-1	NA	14	TGTGCCAGCAGCGCCCGGACTTCCTACAATGAGCAGTTCTTC	CASSARTSYNEQFF
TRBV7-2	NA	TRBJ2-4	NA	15	TGTGCCAGCAGCTTAGCGGTGATAGCCAAAAACATTCAGTACTTC	CASSLAVIAKNIQYF
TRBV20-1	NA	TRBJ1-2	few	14	TGCAGTGCTAGTAGGACGCTTACTAACTATGGCTACACCTTC	CSASRTLTNYGYTF
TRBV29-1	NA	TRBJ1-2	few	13	TGCAGCGCTGAGGGGGGCCCTCGTTATGGCTACACCTTC	CSAEGGPRYGYTF
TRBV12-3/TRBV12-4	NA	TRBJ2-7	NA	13	TGTGCCAGCAGTTTCGGGCTGGACTACGAGCAGTACTTC	CASSFGLDYEQYF
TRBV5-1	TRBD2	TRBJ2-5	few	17	TGCGCCAGCAGCTTGTCCCCTAGCGGGGGAACCCAAGAGACCCAGTACTTC	CASSLSPSGGTQETQYF
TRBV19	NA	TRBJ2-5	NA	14	TGTGCCAGTAGGAGTGGGCATCTACAAGAGACCCAGTACTTC	CASRSGHLQETQYF
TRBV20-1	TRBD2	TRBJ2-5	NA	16	TGCAGTGCGGAATCTCCCCCTAGCGGGGTACAAGAGACCCAGTACTTC	CSAESPPSGVQETQYF
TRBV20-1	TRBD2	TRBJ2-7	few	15	TGCAGTGCTAGAGGGACTAGCGGGGGGGCCCACGAGCAGTACTTC	CSARGTSGGAHEQYF
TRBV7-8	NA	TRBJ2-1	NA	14	TGTGCCAGCAGCCCCACGCCATCGACAGGTGATCAGTTCTTC	CASSPTPSTGDQFF
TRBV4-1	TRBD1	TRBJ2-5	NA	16	TGCGCCAGCAGCCCCAACCCCGGACAGGGGCAAGAGACCCAGTACTTC	CASSPNPGQGQETQYF
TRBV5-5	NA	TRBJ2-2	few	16	TGTGCCAGCAGCTTGGATAGAGGGTGGCCTGGCCGGGAGCTGTTTTTT	CASSLDRGWPGRELFF
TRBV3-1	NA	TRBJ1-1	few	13	TGTGCCAGCAGCCAGCTACAGGGCGTTGAAGCTTTCTTT	CASSQLQGVEAFF
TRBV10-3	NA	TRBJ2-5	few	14	TGTGCCATCAGTGAGTACGAATTGGGGCAGACCCAGTACTTC	CAISEYELGQTQYF
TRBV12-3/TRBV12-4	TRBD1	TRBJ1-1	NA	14	TGTGCCAGCAGCCCCCGACAGGGAGGCACTGAAGCTTTCTTT	CASSPRQGGTEAFF
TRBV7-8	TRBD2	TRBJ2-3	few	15	TGTGCCAGCAGCGGGGGGAGGGACTTCGCAGATACGCAGTATTTT	CASSGGRDFADTQYF